The rows below give T cell receptor beta chains drawn from one sample of a study of T cells in Graves' hyperthyroidism and ophthalmopathy. Each CDR3 protein is one row after TCRdb ran MiXCR on the multiplex PCR reads. This sample has about 640,000 distinct CDR3 sequences; more than 12% occur once, and the top ten carry about an eighth. Sequences were obtained from blood. These receptors originate from a woman in her forties or fifties with Graves' ophthalmopathy. The CDR3 runs from the conserved cysteine through the conserved F or W. D genes are given only for firm matches. Size tells how often a clone was seen (once, few, many) or the class of an expanded clone, and some rows leave it out.

clone_size	d_call	v_call	j_call	cdr3_nt	cdr3_aa
.	.	TRBV5-1	TRBJ2-7	TGCGCCAGCAACCCCGGGCTTTCCTCCTACGAGCAGTACTTC	CASNPGLSSYEQYF
many	.	TRBV28	TRBJ1-2	TGTGCCAGCAGTTTTTTCGCGCCTAACTATGGCTACACCTTC	CASSFFAPNYGYTF
.	.	TRBV16	TRBJ1-1	TGTGCCAGCAGCCAACCCCCCGAGGCTCTGGGGGCTTTCTTT	CASSQPPEALGAFF
.	TRBD1	TRBV4-3	TRBJ1-6	TGCGCCAGCAGCCAATCGTCCAGGGGGATCAATTCACCCCTCCACTTT	CASSQSSRGINSPLHF
.	.	TRBV6-1	TRBJ1-4	TGTGCCAGCAGTGAAATGGGTGCAACTAATGAAAAACTGTTTTTT	CASSEMGATNEKLFF
.	.	TRBV6-1	TRBJ1-2	TGTGCCAGCAGTGTGGGAGTTTTGGCTGGCTACACCTTC	CASSVGVLAGYTF
.	.	TRBV19	TRBJ2-3	TGTGCCAGTAGTAGAACCCACAGCTATGATACGCAGTATTTT	CASSRTHSYDTQYF
many	TRBD2	TRBV28	TRBJ2-3	TGTGCCAGCAGTTTAGTGGGGCTAGCGGGACCCACAGATACGCAGTATTTT	CASSLVGLAGPTDTQYF
few	.	TRBV14	TRBJ1-1	TGTGCCAGCAGCCGCCGACAGTACACTGAAGCTTTCTTT	CASSRRQYTEAFF
many	.	TRBV19	TRBJ1-4	TGTGCCAGTAGCACATACCCAGACCCGACAGAAACTAATGAAAAACTGTTTTTT	CASSTYPDPTETNEKLFF
.	TRBD1	TRBV6-2/TRBV6-3	TRBJ1-6	TGTGCCAGCAGGCAGCCGGGACAGGGGGCAAATTCACCCCTCCACTTT	CASRQPGQGANSPLHF
many	TRBD1	TRBV28	TRBJ2-4	TGTGCCAGAGGTATTGGGACAGGAAACATTCAGTACTTC	CARGIGTGNIQYF
.	TRBD1	TRBV29-1	TRBJ2-3	TGCAGCGTTGTTTGGGGACAGGACACAGATACGCAGTATTTT	CSVVWGQDTDTQYF
few	.	TRBV6-1	TRBJ2-3	TGTGCCAGCAGACCACAACTTTCAACATCCGGGACTAGCACAGATACGCAGTATTTT	CASRPQLSTSGTSTDTQYF
.	TRBD1	TRBV24-1	TRBJ2-2	TGTGCCACCAGTGATTTGCGACAGGGTGGGGAGCTGTTTTTT	CATSDLRQGGELFF
few	.	TRBV27	TRBJ2-7	TGTGCCAGCAGAAGGCCCGGGACCCCGTCCTACGAGCAGTACTTC	CASRRPGTPSYEQYF
few	.	TRBV10-3	TRBJ2-7	TGTGCCACCGCAGTGGCAGGGGAATACGAGCAGTACTTC	CATAVAGEYEQYF
few	TRBD1	TRBV7-9	TRBJ2-3	TGTGCCAGCAGCCGGACAGGGGGCGTGTATTTT	CASSRTGGVYF
many	TRBD1	TRBV28	TRBJ2-7	TGTGCCAGCAGGCGAACCGGGACAGGGGGCCTGGGGGAGCAGTACTTC	CASRRTGTGGLGEQYF
.	TRBD1	TRBV12-3/TRBV12-4	TRBJ2-7	TGTGCCAGCAAAGAGACAGGGGGCCGGTACGAGCAGTACTTC	CASKETGGRYEQYF
few	TRBD2	TRBV20-1	TRBJ2-7	TGCAGTGCACCTACGGCGGGAGGGAAATCCTACGAGCAGTACTTC	CSAPTAGGKSYEQYF
many	TRBD2	TRBV5-1	TRBJ2-1	TGCGCCAGCAGCCCTACTAGCGGGAGGGCCCATGAGCAGTTCTTC	CASSPTSGRAHEQFF
.	TRBD2	TRBV28	TRBJ2-3	TGTGCCAGCAGGGCTAGCGGTACCCTTTCGTATTTT	CASRASGTLSYF
many	TRBD1	TRBV20-1	TRBJ1-5	TGCAGTGCTAGAGGACAGGGGTTACAGCCCCAGCATTTT	CSARGQGLQPQHF
.	.	TRBV29-1	TRBJ1-5	TGCAGCGTTGGCTTGGGGGTCCATCAGCCCCAGCATTTT	CSVGLGVHQPQHF
.	.	TRBV20-1	TRBJ1-4	TGCAGTGCTCAGCAGTGGCCACAAGGGCTACTGTTTTTT	CSAQQWPQGLLFF
many	.	TRBV7-2	TRBJ1-1	TGTGCCAGCAGCTTACTGGGGTTGGGGACTGAAGCTTTCTTT	CASSLLGLGTEAFF
few	.	TRBV29-1	TRBJ2-2	TGCAGCGTTGACAGGGACGTTACCGGGGAGCTGTTTTTT	CSVDRDVTGELFF
few	TRBD1	TRBV7-9	TRBJ2-2	TGTGCCAGCAGCTACCGACTCCGGGACAGGGGGCACACCGGGGAGCTGTTTTTT	CASSYRLRDRGHTGELFF
.	.	TRBV7-9	TRBJ2-2	TGTGCCAGCAGCTTAGTGGGTCTGTCTGCCGGGGAGCTGTTTTTT	CASSLVGLSAGELFF
many	.	TRBV2	TRBJ2-2	TGTGCCAGCAGGGAGCAGGACTGGTACACCGGGGAGCTGTTTTTT	CASREQDWYTGELFF
.	.	TRBV29-1	TRBJ1-1	TGCAGCGTCCGCGCCGGGACGGATGACACTGAAGCTTTCTTT	CSVRAGTDDTEAFF
many	.	TRBV12-3/TRBV12-4	TRBJ1-2	TGTGCCAGCAGGTTTCCCCTCGAGGGCTACACCTTC	CASRFPLEGYTF
.	.	TRBV10-1	TRBJ1-5	TGCGCCAGCAGTGAGTCGCCCACGAGAAGCAATCAGCCCCAGCATTTT	CASSESPTRSNQPQHF
many	TRBD2	TRBV20-1	TRBJ2-3	TGCAGTGCAGGAAGGACTAGTGAAGGAGATACGCAGTATTTT	CSAGRTSEGDTQYF